These 15 T cell receptor beta chains came from one sample sequenced in a study of blood T cells in healthy people across ages. Alongside a J-beta primer mix, a sample-barcoded 5' primer served in a second PCR lasting about 7 to 11 cycles. TCRdb ran MiXCR on the 5' RACE reads and lists one entry per CDR3 protein. The table includes 650,000 to 1,000,000 distinct CDR3 sequences, roughly 35% detected once. Input material: blood. The receptor set was obtained from a man aged 18-30 years in good health.

This clonotype was observed a handful of times. The chain links TRBV11-2 to TRBJ2-7, with D perhaps TRBD1 (5 bases). Trimming took 3 bases from V and 1 from J, leaving 10 bases between them. The CDR3 runs 14 residues. From germline, CDR1 is SGHAT and CDR2 FQNNGV. CDR3 coding DNA: TGTGCCAGCAGCTTCGCAGGGTTGTCCTACGAGCAGTACTTC. The encoded protein is CASSFAGLSYEQYF.

V and J are TRBV5-5 and TRBJ1-5, with D maybe TRBD1 (6 bases). The CDR3 spans 17 residues. Trimming shortened V by 4 bases and J by 0 bases, and 17 bases separated the two germline ends. Germline values: CDR1 SGHKS, CDR2 YYEKEE (reference sequence). CDR3 nucleotides: TGTGCCAGCAGCCGGGACAAAGAGGGTGGTAGCAATCAGCCCCAGCATTTT. Residues: CASSRDKEGGSNQPQHF.

As concerns this clonotype: The junction shows a germline mismatch at one end, possibly a read error. This rearrangement joins TRBV5-1 to TRBJ2-1; the D gene is possibly TRBD2 (5 bases). In germline, CDR1 is SGHRS, CDR2 YFSETQ. The CDR3 covers 15 residues. The CDR3 is CANSLVSGDNNEQFF. The CDR3 region has the DNA TGCGCCAACAGCTTGGTGAGCGGAGACAACAATGAGCAGTTCTTC.

The chain couples TRBV6-5 to TRBJ1-1; 11 bases are a match to TRBD1. Germline trimming cut 6 bases from V and 2 bases from J; bases unmatched to any gene: 5. Germline V CDR1 and CDR2: MNHEY, SVGAGI. The length of the CDR3 is 15 residues. The CDR3 sequence is CASSSDRGRNTEAFF. In DNA, the CDR3 is TGTGCCAGCAGCTCGGACAGGGGGCGAAACACTGAAGCTTTCTTT.

The rearrangement uses TRBV19 and TRBJ2-7; D is possibly TRBD2 (5 bases). This CDR3 comprises 14 residues. Germline V gene sequence: CDR1 LNHDA, CDR2 SQIVND (reference sequence). Trimming took off 3 bases at V and 2 bases at J, with 11 bases between the two ends. The CDR3: CASSIRAEAYEQYF. The CDR3 bases are TGTGCCAGTAGTATCCGGGCGGAGGCCTACGAGCAGTACTTC.

Regarding this clonotype: A much more abundant neighbour one base away suggests this may be a read error. The rearrangement uses TRBV12-3 or TRBV12-4 and TRBJ2-3, with D perhaps TRBD2 (5 bases). The length of the CDR3 is 13 residues. Trimming cost V 5 bases and J 4 bases, with 10 bases left between them. CDR3 region: CASSPVRADTQYF. The DNA of the CDR3 is TGTGCCAGCAGTCCAGTGAGGGCAGATACGCAGTATTTT.

The chain uses TRBV28 and TRBJ1-5, with TRBD1 identical over 8 bases. CDR1 and CDR2 from the germline V gene are MDHEN and SYDVKM. The junction had 8 bases not matched to a gene; V was cut back by 8 bases and J by 5 bases. The CDR3 has 14 residues. The CDR3 sequence is CASGGQGSHQPQHF. The CDR3 bases are TGTGCCAGCGGCGGACAGGGCAGTCATCAGCCCCAGCATTTT.

In this sample, this clonotype turned up many times. This chain uses TRBV20-1 with TRBJ2-5; D is unclear. V was trimmed by 1 base and J by 0 bases, leaving 9 bases between them. Germline CDR1 DFQATT, CDR2 SNEGSKA (reference sequence). CDR3 size: 14 residues. The CDR3 loop reads CSARAWSDQETQYF. The DNA of the CDR3 is TGCAGTGCTAGAGCTTGGTCAGACCAAGAGACCCAGTACTTC.

On this clonotype: Germline is not matched at one junction end, which may reflect a read error. This sequence joins TRBV19 and TRBJ1-2, with 7 bases identical to TRBD1. This CDR3 has 15 amino acids. Germline V CDR1 and CDR2: LNHDA, SQIVND (reference sequence). The CDR3 region is CAGSSFVDRNYGYTF. As DNA, the CDR3 is TGTGCCGGTAGTAGTTTTGTGGACAGGAACTATGGCTACACCTTC.

This clonotype was counted at least ten times. CDR3 residues: CASSGERGTDTQYF. For the CDR3, the DNA is TGTGCCAGCAGCGGTGAGCGGGGCACAGATACGCAGTATTTT. This rearrangement joins TRBV12-3 or TRBV12-4 to TRBJ2-3; tentatively, D is TRBD2 (6 bases). V lost 6 bases and J lost 1, with 11 bases in between. The CDR3 runs to 14 residues.

The V gene is TRBV6-5, the J gene TRBJ2-6, with D perhaps matching TRBD1 (7 bases). CDR3 length: 18 amino acids. CDR1 and CDR2 from the germline V gene are MNHEY and SVGAGI. V lost 4 bases, J lost 0 bases, and 16 bases lay in between. The CDR3 DNA reads TGTGCCAGCAGTTTTGGACAGGACTACGTCTCTGGGGCCAACGTCCTGACTTTC. Residues: CASSFGQDYVSGANVLTF.

Comment on this clonotype: This may be a read error: a much more frequent sequence differs by one nucleotide. V gene TRBV12-3 or TRBV12-4 combines with J gene TRBJ2-3; D tentatively reads TRBD1 or TRBD2 (5 bases each). Trimming cost V 3 bases and J 4 bases, with 14 bases left between them. The CDR3 consists of 15 residues. The CDR3 region is CASSLSARGADTQYF. The CDR3 DNA is TGTGCCAGCAGTTTGTCCGCTAGGGGAGCAGATACGCAGTATTTT.

The sample holds a few counts of this clonotype. The rearrangement joins TRBV27 to TRBJ1-1; D perhaps matches TRBD1 (5 bases). Germline V gives CDR1 MNHEY, CDR2 SMNVEV (reference sequence). The length of the CDR3 is 17 residues. Between the trimmed V and J ends, which lost 5 bases and 5 bases, there was a span of 24 bases. The CDR3 sequence: CASSPGGGPSTSTEAFF. The CDR3 bases are TGTGCCAGCAGTCCGGGGGGGGGACCCTCGACCTCAACTGAAGCTTTCTTT.

The genes are TRBV15 and TRBJ1-1; D call uncertain. This CDR3 has 14 residues. The germline V gene encodes CDR1 LNHNV and CDR2 YYDKDF (reference sequence). The V and J ends lost 0 bases and 0 bases respectively, with 5 bases between them. The DNA of the CDR3 is TGTGCCACCAGCAGAGATCGCGTGAACACTGAAGCTTTCTTT. Protein sequence: CATSRDRVNTEAFF.

The rearrangement joins TRBV18 to TRBJ1-1; D ambiguous. V lost 6 bases and J lost 2, with 16 bases in between. Germline assignment: CDR1 KGHSH and CDR2 LQKENI. The CDR3 extends over 15 amino acids. DNA of the CDR3: TGTGCCAGCTCGCCAGGCACGGACCTAAACACTGAAGCTTTCTTT. Its protein product is CASSPGTDLNTEAFF.